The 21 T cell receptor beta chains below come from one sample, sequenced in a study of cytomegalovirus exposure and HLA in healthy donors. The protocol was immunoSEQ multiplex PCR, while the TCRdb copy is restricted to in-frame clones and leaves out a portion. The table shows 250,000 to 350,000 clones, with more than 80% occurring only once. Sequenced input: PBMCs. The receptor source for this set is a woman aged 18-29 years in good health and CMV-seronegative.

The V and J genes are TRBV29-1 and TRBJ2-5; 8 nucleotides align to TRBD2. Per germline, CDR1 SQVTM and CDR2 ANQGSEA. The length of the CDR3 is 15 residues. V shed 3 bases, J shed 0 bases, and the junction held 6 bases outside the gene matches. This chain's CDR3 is CSVEIAGGNQETQYF. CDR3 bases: TGCAGCGTTGAGATCGCGGGGGGCAACCAAGAGACCCAGTACTTC.

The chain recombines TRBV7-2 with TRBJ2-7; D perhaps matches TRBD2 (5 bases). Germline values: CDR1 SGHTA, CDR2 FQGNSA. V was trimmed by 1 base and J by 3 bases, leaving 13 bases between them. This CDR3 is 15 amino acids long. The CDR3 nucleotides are TGTGCCAGCAGCTTAGGTATGAACGGGATCTACGAGCAGTACTTC. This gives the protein CASSLGMNGIYEQYF. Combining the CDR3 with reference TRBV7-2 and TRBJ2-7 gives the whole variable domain GAGVSQSPSNKVTEKGKDVELRCDPISGHTALYWYRQSLGQGLEFLIYFQGNSAPDKSGLPSDRFSAERTGGSVSTLTIQRTQQEDSAVYLCASSLGMNGIYEQYFGPGTRLTVT.

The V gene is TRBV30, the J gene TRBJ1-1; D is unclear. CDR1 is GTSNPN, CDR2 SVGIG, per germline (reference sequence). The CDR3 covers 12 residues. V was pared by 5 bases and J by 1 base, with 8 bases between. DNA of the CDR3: TGTGCCTGGGGCAGACAGAACACTGAAGCTTTCTTT. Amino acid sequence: CAWGRQNTEAFF.

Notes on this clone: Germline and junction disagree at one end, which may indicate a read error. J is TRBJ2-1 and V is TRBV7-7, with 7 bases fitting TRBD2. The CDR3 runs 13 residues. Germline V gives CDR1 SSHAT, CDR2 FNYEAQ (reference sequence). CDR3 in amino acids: CASSLGLENEQFF. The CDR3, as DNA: TGTGCTAGCAGCTTAGGACTAGAGAATGAGCAGTTCTTC.

The CDR3 sequence: CSVFPQGIGDTQYF. As DNA, the CDR3 is TGCAGCGTTTTCCCACAGGGTATCGGGGATACGCAGTATTTT. The chain is built from TRBV29-1 and TRBJ2-3, with D perhaps matching TRBD1 (6 bases). CDR3 length equals 14 residues. V shed 5 bases and J shed 6 bases, with 18 bases lying between them. Germline loops: CDR1 SQVTM, CDR2 ANQGSEA.

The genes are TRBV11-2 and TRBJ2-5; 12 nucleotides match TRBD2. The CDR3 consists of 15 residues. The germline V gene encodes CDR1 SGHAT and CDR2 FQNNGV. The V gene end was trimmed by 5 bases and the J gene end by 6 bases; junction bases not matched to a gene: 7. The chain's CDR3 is CASSLRLAGEQTQYF. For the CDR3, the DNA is TGTGCCAGCAGCCTTCGACTAGCGGGAGAACAGACCCAGTACTTC. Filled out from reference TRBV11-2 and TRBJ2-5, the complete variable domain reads EAGVAQSPRYKIIEKRQSVAFWCNPISGHATLYWYQQILGQGPKLLIQFQNNGVVDDSQLPKDRFSAERLKGVDSTLKIQPAKLEDSAVYLCASSLRLAGEQTQYFGPGTRLLVL.

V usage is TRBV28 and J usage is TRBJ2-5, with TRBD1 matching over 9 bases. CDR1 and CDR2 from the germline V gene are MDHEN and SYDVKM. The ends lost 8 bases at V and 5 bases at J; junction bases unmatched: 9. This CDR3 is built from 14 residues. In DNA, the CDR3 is TGTGCCAGCGGGTCCCGGGACAGGGATGAGACCCAGTACTTC. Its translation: CASGSRDRDETQYF.

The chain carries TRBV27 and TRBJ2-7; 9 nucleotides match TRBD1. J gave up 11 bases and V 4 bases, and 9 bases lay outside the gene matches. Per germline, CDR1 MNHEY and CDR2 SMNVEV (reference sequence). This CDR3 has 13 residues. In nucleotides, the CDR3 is TGTGCCAGCAGTTCACGGACAGGGGTTTCTGAGTACTTC. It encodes CASSSRTGVSEYF.

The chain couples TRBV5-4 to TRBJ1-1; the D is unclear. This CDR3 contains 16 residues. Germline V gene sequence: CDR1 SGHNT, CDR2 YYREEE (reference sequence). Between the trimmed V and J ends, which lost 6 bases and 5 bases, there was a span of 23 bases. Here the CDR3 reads CASTPDGRRAGTEAFF. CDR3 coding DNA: TGTGCCAGCACCCCGGACGGGCGGAGGGCGGGAACTGAAGCTTTCTTT. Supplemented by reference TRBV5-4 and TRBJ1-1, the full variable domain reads ETGVTQSPTHLIKTRGQQVTLRCSSQSGHNTVSWYQQALGQGPQFIFQYYREEENGRGNFPPRFSGLQFPNYSSELNVNALELDDSALYLCASTPDGRRAGTEAFFGQGTRLTVV.

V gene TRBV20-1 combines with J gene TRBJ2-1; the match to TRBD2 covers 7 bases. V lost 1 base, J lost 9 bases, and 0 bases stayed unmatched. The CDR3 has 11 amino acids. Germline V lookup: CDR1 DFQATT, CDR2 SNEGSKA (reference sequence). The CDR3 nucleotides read TGCAGTGCTAGAGGCGGGGGTGAGCAGTTCTTC. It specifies CSARGGGEQFF.

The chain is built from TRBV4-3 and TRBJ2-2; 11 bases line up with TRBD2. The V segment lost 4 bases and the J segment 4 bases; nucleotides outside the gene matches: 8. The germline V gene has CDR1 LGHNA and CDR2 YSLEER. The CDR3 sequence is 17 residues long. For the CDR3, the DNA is TGCGCCAGCAGCCTCCTAGCGGGAGGAATTATCACCGGGGAGCTGTTTTTT. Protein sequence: CASSLLAGGIITGELFF.

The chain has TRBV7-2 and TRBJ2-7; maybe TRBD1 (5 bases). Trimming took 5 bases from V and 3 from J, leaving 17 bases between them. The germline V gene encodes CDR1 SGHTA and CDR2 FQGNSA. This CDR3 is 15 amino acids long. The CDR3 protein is CASSLLGRVGYEQYF. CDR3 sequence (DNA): TGTGCCAGCAGCCTATTGGGCAGGGTGGGCTACGAGCAGTACTTC.

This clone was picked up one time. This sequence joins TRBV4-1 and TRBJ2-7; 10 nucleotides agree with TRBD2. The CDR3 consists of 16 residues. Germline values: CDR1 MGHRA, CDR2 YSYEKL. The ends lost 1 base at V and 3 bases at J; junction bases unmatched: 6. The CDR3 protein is CASSQGWTSGNYEQYF. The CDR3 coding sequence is TGCGCCAGCAGCCAAGGTTGGACTAGCGGCAACTACGAGCAGTACTTC.

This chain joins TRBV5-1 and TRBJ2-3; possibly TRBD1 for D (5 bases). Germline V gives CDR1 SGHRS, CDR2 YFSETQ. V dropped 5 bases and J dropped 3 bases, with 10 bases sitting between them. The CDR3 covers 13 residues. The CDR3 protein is CASSPDMTDTQYF. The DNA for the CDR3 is TGCGCCAGCAGTCCGGACATGACAGATACGCAGTATTTT.

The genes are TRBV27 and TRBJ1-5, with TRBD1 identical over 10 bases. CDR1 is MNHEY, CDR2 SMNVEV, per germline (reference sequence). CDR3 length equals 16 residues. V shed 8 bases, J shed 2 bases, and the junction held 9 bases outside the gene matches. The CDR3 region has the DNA TGTGCCAGCCACGGGACAGGGGATCTGGGCAATCAGCCCCAGCATTTT. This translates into CASHGTGDLGNQPQHF.

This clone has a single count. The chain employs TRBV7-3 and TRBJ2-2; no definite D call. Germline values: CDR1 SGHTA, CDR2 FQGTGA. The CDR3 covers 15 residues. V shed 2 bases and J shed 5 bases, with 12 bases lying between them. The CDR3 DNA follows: TGTGCCAGCAGCTTACTATCAATCGGGACCGGGGAGCTGTTTTTT. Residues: CASSLLSIGTGELFF.

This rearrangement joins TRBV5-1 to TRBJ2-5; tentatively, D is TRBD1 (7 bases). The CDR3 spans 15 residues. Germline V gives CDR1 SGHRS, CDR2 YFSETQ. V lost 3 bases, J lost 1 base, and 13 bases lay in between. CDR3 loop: CASSWGDSLQETQYF. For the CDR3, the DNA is TGCGCCAGCAGCTGGGGGGACAGCCTCCAAGAGACCCAGTACTTC.

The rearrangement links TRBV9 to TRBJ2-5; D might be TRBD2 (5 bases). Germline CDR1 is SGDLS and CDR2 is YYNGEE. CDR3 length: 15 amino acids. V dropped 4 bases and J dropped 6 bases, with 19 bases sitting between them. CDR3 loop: CASSFGVGNPKTQYF. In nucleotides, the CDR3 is TGTGCCAGCAGCTTCGGGGTAGGGAACCCAAAGACCCAGTACTTC.

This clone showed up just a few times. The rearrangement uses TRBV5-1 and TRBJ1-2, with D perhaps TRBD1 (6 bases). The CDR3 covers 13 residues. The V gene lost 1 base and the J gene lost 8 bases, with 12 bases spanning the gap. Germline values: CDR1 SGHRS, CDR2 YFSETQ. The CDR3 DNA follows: TGCGCCAGCAGCTTGACAGCAGGGGAGGGCTACACCTTC. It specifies CASSLTAGEGYTF.

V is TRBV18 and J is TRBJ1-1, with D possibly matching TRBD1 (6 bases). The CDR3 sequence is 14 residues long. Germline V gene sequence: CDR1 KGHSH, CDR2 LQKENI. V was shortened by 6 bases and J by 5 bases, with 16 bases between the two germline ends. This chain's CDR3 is CASSFGQGWTEAFF. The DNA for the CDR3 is TGTGCCAGCTCCTTCGGGCAGGGGTGGACTGAAGCTTTCTTT.

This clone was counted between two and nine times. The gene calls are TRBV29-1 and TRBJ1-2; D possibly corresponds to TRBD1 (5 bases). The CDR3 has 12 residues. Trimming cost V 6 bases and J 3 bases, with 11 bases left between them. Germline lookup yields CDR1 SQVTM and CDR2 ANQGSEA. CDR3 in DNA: TGCAGCGTGGGAGGGACGGACTATGGCTACACCTTC. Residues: CSVGGTDYGYTF.